The T cell receptor beta chain described here comes from a study of blood T cell repertoires in COVID-19. Study context: Italy, Spain and the United States were the sources of the convalescent and acute COVID-19 samples.

In the authors' workflow: Quantification of nucleated cells was approximated via reference gene primer amplification. Libraries were prepared by immunoSEQ multiplex PCR; TCRdb keeps only in-frame clonotypes and omits some of them. The DNA was the basis for D and trimming; V, J and clone size are from that table. The table includes about 26,000 clones, approximately 86% detected once. The junction had 8 bases not matched to a gene; V was cut back by 2 bases and J by 2 bases. Germline V lookup: CDR1 MNHEY, CDR2 SMNVEV (reference sequence). The CDR3 spans 17 residues. Sequenced sample: peripheral blood. The clonotype was recovered from a human donor in a cohort sampled during active COVID-19. V usage is TRBV27 and J usage is TRBJ2-7; 11 nucleotides line up with TRBD2. CDR3 protein: CASSLTILAGGAYEQYF. The CDR3 DNA reads TGTGCCAGCAGTTTAACCATTCTAGCGGGGGGAGCCTACGAGCAGTACTTC.